The 4 T cell receptor beta chains listed next were all sequenced from one sample in a study of T cell responses to AZD1222 COVID-19 vaccine. The assay was immunoSEQ multiplex PCR, and TCRdb's table has in-frame clones only and misses some. The table lists about 180,000 clones, 85% to 90% of them singletons. The sequencing used peripheral blood, collected 28 days after the second AZD1222 dose. The source of these receptors is an adult who received the AZD1222 COVID-19 vaccine.

This clone was detected only once. J is TRBJ1-4 and V is TRBV7-9; D call uncertain. Germline V gene data show CDR1 as SEHNR and CDR2 as FQNEAQ (reference sequence). Trimming removed 2 bases at V and 0 bases at J, with 7 bases between. This CDR3 is built from 15 residues. The CDR3 DNA sequence: TGTGCCAGCAGCTTATGGTCCGCAACTAATGAAAAACTGTTTTTT. It codes for CASSLWSATNEKLFF.

The genes are TRBV4-3 and TRBJ1-3; weak D call: TRBD1 (5 bases). The germline gives CDR1 LGHNA, CDR2 YSLEER. The CDR3 runs 18 residues. V was clipped by 4 bases and J by 4 bases, with 23 bases between them. This CDR3 reads CASSRESPGTSAGNTIYF. CDR3 nucleotides: TGCGCCAGCAGCCGCGAAAGCCCCGGGACCTCGGCAGGAAACACCATATATTTT.

The V gene is TRBV6-1, the J gene TRBJ1-1; D not certain. The V gene's germline CDR1 is MNHNS and CDR2 SASEGT. V was shortened by 0 bases and J by 8 bases, with 13 bases between the two germline ends. This CDR3 is built from 14 residues. CDR3 in DNA: TGTGCCAGCAGTGAAGCGGCCCCAATCAGAGAAGCTTTCTTT. Its protein product is CASSEAAPIREAFF.

J is TRBJ1-2 and V is TRBV28; D uncertain. The CDR3 is 16 residues long. Trimming left V 5 bases short and J 8 bases short, with 24 bases between. Germline CDR1 MDHEN, CDR2 SYDVKM. The CDR3 is CASSQPIQIHTGGYTF. CDR3 in DNA: TGTGCCAGCAGTCAACCCATTCAAATTCACACGGGCGGCTACACCTTC.